Listed here are 27 T cell receptor beta chains from one sample, sequenced in a study of T cells in Graves' hyperthyroidism and ophthalmopathy. Amplification yielded TCR beta CDR3 regions, with RNA transcripts as the source. Using the HTBI primer set, a first-round RT-PCR was run on the TCR CDR3. TCRdb independently ran MiXCR on the multiplex PCR reads; one entry per CDR3 protein. The table records some 560,000 distinct CDR3 sequences, around a sixth of them present only once. Sequenced: blood. These receptor sequences come from a woman in her twenties or thirties with Graves' hyperthyroidism.

This clonotype was detected only a few times. The V call is TRBV19, the J call TRBJ2-6; 8 bases agree with TRBD2. CDR1 is LNHDA, CDR2 SQIVND, per germline (reference sequence). The CDR3 extends over 17 amino acids. V lost 8 bases and J lost 0; bases outside the gene matches: 9. Written as DNA, the CDR3 is TGTGCCAGTGGCAAGACTAGCGTTAGCTCTGGGGCCAACGTCCTGACTTTC. This codes for CASGKTSVSSGANVLTF.

This clonotype appeared many times. This rearrangement joins TRBV18 to TRBJ2-1; the match to TRBD1 covers 10 bases. Germline loops: CDR1 KGHSH, CDR2 LQKENI. The V segment lost 0 bases and the J segment 7 bases; nucleotides outside the gene matches: 6. The length of the CDR3 is 16 residues. This chain's CDR3 is CASSPPPGQGRNEQFF. The DNA of the CDR3 is TGTGCCAGCTCACCACCACCGGGACAGGGGAGGAATGAGCAGTTCTTC.

This chain joins TRBV20-1 and TRBJ1-1; D is unresolved. V was pared by 0 bases and J by 5 bases, with 4 bases between. The CDR3 runs to 11 residues. Per the germline V gene, CDR1 is DFQATT and CDR2 is SNEGSKA (reference sequence). In DNA form, the CDR3 reads TGCAGTGCTAGAGATGGGACTGAAGCTTTCTTT. It is translated as CSARDGTEAFF.

This clonotype has ten or more counts. This chain links TRBV13 with TRBJ1-1; no firm D call. V dropped 0 bases and J dropped 1 base, with 9 bases sitting between them. CDR3 length: 15 residues. CDR1 PRHDT and CDR2 FYEKMQ come from the germline V gene (reference sequence). CDR3 sequence reads: CASSLGAGTNTEAFF. In DNA, the CDR3 is TGTGCCAGCAGCTTAGGGGCAGGTACGAACACTGAAGCTTTCTTT.

This clonotype was counted ten times or more. The chain joins TRBV15 to TRBJ2-7; maybe TRBD1 (6 bases). V lost 4 bases and J lost 2, with 15 bases in between. CDR1 is LNHNV, CDR2 YYDKDF, per germline (reference sequence). The CDR3 is made up of 15 amino acids. The CDR3 sequence is CATSKSGTLAYEQYF. The DNA for the CDR3 is TGTGCCACCAGCAAATCCGGGACACTCGCCTACGAGCAGTACTTC.

Ten or more counts support this clonotype. The CDR3 sequence is CASMPDFQGGTEAFF. CDR3 nucleotide sequence: TGTGCCAGCATGCCCGATTTTCAGGGAGGCACTGAAGCTTTCTTT. J is TRBJ1-1 and V is TRBV6-1, with D possibly TRBD1 on 5 matching bases. The germline CDR1 and CDR2 sequences are MNHNS and SASEGT. Trimming stripped 7 bases from V and 4 bases from J, with 19 bases between. This CDR3 has 15 amino acids.

The chain links TRBV29-1 to TRBJ1-1; TRBD1 aligns across 7 bases. Germline V CDR1 and CDR2: SQVTM, ANQGSEA. CDR3 length equals 13 residues. The junction had 12 bases not matched to a gene; V was cut back by 7 bases and J by 7 bases. The CDR3 coding sequence is TGCAGCGCAACACCGACAGGGCGAATTGAAGCTTTCTTT. This translates into CSATPTGRIEAFF.

The chain recombines TRBV28 with TRBJ2-2; D perhaps matches TRBD2 (6 bases). The CDR3 has 12 amino acids. V dropped 6 bases and J dropped 9 bases, with 11 bases sitting between them. Germline V gene data show CDR1 as MDHEN and CDR2 as SYDVKM. Here the CDR3 DNA reads TGTGCCAGCAGCATCCGGGGGAGGGAGCTGTTTTTT. As protein: CASSIRGRELFF.

CDR3 DNA: TGTGCCTGGGCGACTATTAGCGGGAGAGTCACCGGGGAGCTGTTTTTT. It specifies CAWATISGRVTGELFF. The chain links TRBV30 to TRBJ2-2; 9 nucleotides agree with TRBD2. The junction had 11 bases not matched to a gene; V was cut back by 5 bases and J by 4 bases. The CDR3 spans 16 residues. Germline CDR1 reads GTSNPN; CDR2 reads SVGIG (reference sequence).

Concerning this clonotype itself: One end of the junction does not line up with germline, which may come from a read error. The chain has TRBV11-1 and TRBJ2-7; 8 bases line up with TRBD2. Germline-derived CDR1 and CDR2 are SGHAT and FQDESV (reference sequence). The CDR3 totals 16 residues. The CDR3 protein is CASSQFKSGREWEQYF. The CDR3 nucleotides read TGCGCCAGCAGCCAATTCAAGAGCGGGAGAGAGTGGGAGCAGTACTTC.

This clonotype was counted ten times or more. The chain employs TRBV3-1 and TRBJ2-2, with 12 bases fitting TRBD2. The CDR3 totals 15 residues. V was pared by 4 bases and J by 6 bases, with 3 bases of the junction left unmatched. Germline CDR1 is LGHDT and CDR2 is YNNKEL (reference sequence). CDR3 sequence reads: CASSRLAGVAGELFF. The CDR3 DNA follows: TGTGCCAGCAGCCGACTAGCGGGAGTCGCCGGGGAGCTGTTTTTT.

This clonotype has just a few counts. The chain links TRBV3-1 to TRBJ2-1; D call uncertain. This CDR3 spans 11 amino acids. The V end was cut by 5 bases, the J end by 9 bases, with 8 bases between. The V gene's germline CDR1 is LGHDT and CDR2 YNNKEL (reference sequence). CDR3 DNA sequence: TGTGCCAGCAGCGACTCTGCTGAGCAGTTCTTC. Protein product: CASSDSAEQFF.

This chain connects TRBV6-1 to TRBJ2-2; D is possibly TRBD1 or TRBD2 (5 bases each). CDR3 size: 14 residues. The V end lost 6 bases, the J end lost 6 bases, and 14 bases lay between the germline ends. Germline CDR1 and CDR2: MNHNS and SASEGT. CDR3: CASRLARDAGELFF. CDR3 nucleotides: TGTGCCAGCAGGCTCGCCAGGGACGCCGGGGAGCTGTTTTTT.

Ten or more counts support this clonotype. CDR3 residues: CASSSRELPYEQYF. Here the CDR3 DNA reads TGTGCCAGCTCATCACGGGAACTTCCCTACGAGCAGTACTTC. The rearrangement uses TRBV18 and TRBJ2-7; TRBD2 might be the D (5 bases). Germline values: CDR1 KGHSH, CDR2 LQKENI. This CDR3 contains 14 residues. V lost 5 bases, J lost 2 bases, and 13 bases lay in between.

The CDR3, as DNA: TGTGCCAGCGGGGCAGGGGGGAATAATCAGCCCCAGCATTTT. This translates into CASGAGGNNQPQHF. V gene TRBV19 combines with J gene TRBJ1-5; 7 positions agree with TRBD1. V was pared by 9 bases and J by 4 bases, with 9 bases of the junction left unmatched. Looked up from germline, CDR1 is LNHDA and CDR2 is SQIVND (reference sequence). The CDR3 contains 14 residues.

This clonotype was seen more than once but under ten times. The chain employs TRBV20-1 and TRBJ2-7; D is uncertain. Germline assignment: CDR1 DFQATT and CDR2 SNEGSKA (reference sequence). Trimming stripped 0 bases from V and 5 bases from J, with 11 bases between. The CDR3 has 13 amino acids. The CDR3 region is CSARDLVTHEQYF. In DNA, the CDR3 is TGCAGTGCTAGAGATCTAGTTACCCACGAGCAGTACTTC.

This clonotype showed up just a few times. The J gene is TRBJ2-1, the V gene TRBV7-7; no definite D call. This CDR3 has 14 residues. The V and J ends lost 2 bases and 5 bases respectively, with 10 bases between them. CDR1 is SSHAT, CDR2 FNYEAQ, per germline (reference sequence). The DNA for the CDR3 is TGTGCCAGCAGCTTACTCGGGCAGAACAATGAGCAGTTCTTC. This translates into CASSLLGQNNEQFF.

This clonotype was found many times. CDR3 sequence: CASSESRELGSQHF. The CDR3 DNA sequence: TGTGCCAGCAGTGAAAGCCGGGAATTGGGGTCCCAGCATTTT. This chain joins TRBV2 and TRBJ1-5; the D is unclear. CDR3 length equals 14 residues. Germline assignment: CDR1 SNHLY and CDR2 FYNNEI. The ends were cut back, 2 bases at V and 11 bases at J, with 16 bases in the middle.

This clonotype was counted ten times or more. This chain connects TRBV20-1 to TRBJ2-7; D perhaps matches TRBD2 (6 bases). The CDR3 contains 11 residues. CDR1 is DFQATT and CDR2 is SNEGSKA in the germline V gene (reference sequence). CDR3 amino acids: CRNGTQEEQYF. CDR3 nucleotides: TGCAGAAACGGGACTCAAGAGGAGCAGTACTTC.

This clonotype was observed many times. The V call is TRBV9, the J call TRBJ2-7, with 8 bases fitting TRBD2. Germline V CDR1 and CDR2: SGDLS, YYNGEE. With V trimmed by 4 bases and J by 3 bases, 12 bases remained unmatched. The CDR3 spans 16 residues. CDR3 coding DNA: TGTGCCAGCAGCCGAAGGGGTTCAGCGGGAGACTACGAGCAGTACTTC. Translating gives CASSRRGSAGDYEQYF.

This clonotype was picked up a small number of times. CDR3 loop: CASSYGRGNEQFF. The CDR3 coding sequence is TGTGCCAGCTCCTACGGGAGGGGCAATGAGCAGTTCTTC. The V and J genes are TRBV27 and TRBJ2-1; the match to TRBD2 covers 8 bases. The CDR3 has 13 residues. V shed 8 bases, J shed 6 bases, and the junction held 6 bases outside the gene matches. In germline, CDR1 is MNHEY, CDR2 SMNVEV (reference sequence).

This clonotype has ten or more counts. V is TRBV9 and J is TRBJ2-1; D may be TRBD1 (6 bases). The CDR3 extends over 15 amino acids. The V gene lost 1 base and the J gene lost 7 bases, with 15 bases spanning the gap. Germline-derived CDR1 and CDR2 are SGDLS and YYNGEE. The CDR3 is CASSVYGGAENEQFF. CDR3 DNA: TGTGCCAGCAGCGTATATGGGGGCGCCGAGAATGAGCAGTTCTTC.

This clonotype has ten or more counts. The chain couples TRBV7-2 to TRBJ2-1; D ambiguous. Looked up from germline, CDR1 is SGHTA and CDR2 is FQGNSA. The V end was cut by 5 bases, the J end by 0 bases, with 17 bases between. This CDR3 is 17 amino acids long. The CDR3 sequence is CASSPGQWASSYNEQFF. Written as DNA, the CDR3 is TGTGCCAGCAGCCCCGGCCAGTGGGCGAGCTCCTACAATGAGCAGTTCTTC.

A few counts support this clonotype. The chain carries TRBV12-3 or TRBV12-4 and TRBJ2-1; D gene ambiguous. The germline V and J ends were trimmed by 0 bases and 5 bases, with 5 bases remaining between them. CDR3 length: 13 residues. The CDR3 region has the DNA TGTGCCAGCAGTTTAGCGTGGGACAATGAGCAGTTCTTC. Translated, it gives CASSLAWDNEQFF.

This clonotype was detected ten times or more. This chain connects TRBV6-1 to TRBJ1-1; TRBD1 matches at 10 bases. This CDR3 is 13 amino acids long. Germline lookup yields CDR1 MNHNS and CDR2 SASEGT. V gave up 9 bases and J gave up 5 bases; unmatched junction bases: 6. The CDR3 bases are TGTGCCAGTGCGAGGACAGGGGGAACTGAAGCTTTCTTT. Encoded protein: CASARTGGTEAFF.

V usage is TRBV27 and J usage is TRBJ2-1, with 11 bases matching TRBD2. Germline loops: CDR1 MNHEY, CDR2 SMNVEV (reference sequence). The CDR3 runs to 16 residues. J gave up 6 bases and V 5 bases, and 9 bases lay outside the gene matches. CDR3 DNA: TGTGCCAGCAGTCCCCTAGCGGGAGGACGGGGCAATGAGCAGTTCTTC. It encodes CASSPLAGGRGNEQFF.

This clonotype was detected many times. The chain carries TRBV28 and TRBJ2-5; no reliable D call. The CDR3 extends over 14 amino acids. The germline CDR1 and CDR2 sequences are MDHEN and SYDVKM. The V end lost 3 bases, the J end lost 6 bases, and 14 bases lay between the germline ends. The CDR3: CASSLSRIGQTQYF. In nucleotides, the CDR3 is TGTGCCAGCAGTTTGAGCAGGATAGGACAGACCCAGTACTTC.